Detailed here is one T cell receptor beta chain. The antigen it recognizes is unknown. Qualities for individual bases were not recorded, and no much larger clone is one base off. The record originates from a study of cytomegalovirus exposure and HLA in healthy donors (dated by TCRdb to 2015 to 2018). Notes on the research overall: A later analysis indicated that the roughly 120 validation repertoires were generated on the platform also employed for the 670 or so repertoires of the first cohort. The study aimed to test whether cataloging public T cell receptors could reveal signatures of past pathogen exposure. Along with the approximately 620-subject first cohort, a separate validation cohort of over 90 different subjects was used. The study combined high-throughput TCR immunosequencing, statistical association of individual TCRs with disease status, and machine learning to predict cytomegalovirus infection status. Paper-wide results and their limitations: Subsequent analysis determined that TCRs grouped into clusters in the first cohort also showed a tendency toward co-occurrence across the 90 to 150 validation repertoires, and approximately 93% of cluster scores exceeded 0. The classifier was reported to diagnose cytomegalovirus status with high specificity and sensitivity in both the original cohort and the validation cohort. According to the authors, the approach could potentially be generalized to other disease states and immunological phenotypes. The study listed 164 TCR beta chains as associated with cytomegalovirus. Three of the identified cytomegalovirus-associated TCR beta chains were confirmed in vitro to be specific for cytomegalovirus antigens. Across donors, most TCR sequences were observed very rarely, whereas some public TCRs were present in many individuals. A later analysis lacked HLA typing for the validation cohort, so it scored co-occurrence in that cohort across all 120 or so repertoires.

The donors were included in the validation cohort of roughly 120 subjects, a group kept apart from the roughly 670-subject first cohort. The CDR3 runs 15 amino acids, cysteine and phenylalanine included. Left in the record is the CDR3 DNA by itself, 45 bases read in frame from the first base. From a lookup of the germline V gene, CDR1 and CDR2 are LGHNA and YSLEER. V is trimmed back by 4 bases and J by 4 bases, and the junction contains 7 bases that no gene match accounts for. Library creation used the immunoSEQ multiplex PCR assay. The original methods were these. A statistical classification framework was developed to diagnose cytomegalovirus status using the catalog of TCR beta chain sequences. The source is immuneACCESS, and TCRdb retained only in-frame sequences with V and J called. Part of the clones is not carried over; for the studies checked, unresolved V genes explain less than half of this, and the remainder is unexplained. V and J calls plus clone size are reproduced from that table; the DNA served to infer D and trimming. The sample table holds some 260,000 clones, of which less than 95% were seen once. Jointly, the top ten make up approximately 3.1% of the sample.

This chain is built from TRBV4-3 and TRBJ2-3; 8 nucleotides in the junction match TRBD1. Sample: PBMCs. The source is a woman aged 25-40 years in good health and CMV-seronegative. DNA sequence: TGCGCCAGCAGCCTCTACAGGGGGTGGGCAGATACGCAGTATTTT. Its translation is CASSLYRGWADTQYF.